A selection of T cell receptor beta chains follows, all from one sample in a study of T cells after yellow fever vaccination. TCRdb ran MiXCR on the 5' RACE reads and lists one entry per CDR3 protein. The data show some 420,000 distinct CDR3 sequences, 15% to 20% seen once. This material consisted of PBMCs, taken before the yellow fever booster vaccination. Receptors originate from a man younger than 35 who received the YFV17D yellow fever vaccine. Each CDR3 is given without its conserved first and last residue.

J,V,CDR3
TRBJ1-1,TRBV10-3,AIGGRGTEAF
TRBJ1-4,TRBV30,AWSAGFFRGGTNEKLF
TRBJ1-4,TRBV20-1,SASRDLEKLF
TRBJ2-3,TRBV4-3,ASSPKPGLADTDTQY
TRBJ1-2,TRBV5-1,ASSLGTGYPYGYT
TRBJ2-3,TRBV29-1,SSAGTAGTQY
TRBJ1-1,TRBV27,ASSPQSGQTEAF
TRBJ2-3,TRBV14,ASSQATGTDTQY
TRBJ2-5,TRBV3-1,ASSQDGRGQETQY
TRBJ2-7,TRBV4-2,ASSQGEGTASYEQY
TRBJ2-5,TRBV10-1,ARGRGVKTQY
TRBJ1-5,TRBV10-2,ASSEQGTQPQH
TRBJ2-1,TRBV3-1,ASSQRGAGNEQF
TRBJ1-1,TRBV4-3,ASSQGRYGGPGREGTEAF
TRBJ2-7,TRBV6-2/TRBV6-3,ASSYTGTGAYEQY
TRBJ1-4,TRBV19,ASSRPSGRYSNEKLF
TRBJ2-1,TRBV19,ASSIRVNNEQF
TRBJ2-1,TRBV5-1,ASRTGTAPGNEQF
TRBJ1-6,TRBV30,AWSPTFDSPLH
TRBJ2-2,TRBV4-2,ASSPYPRSGELF
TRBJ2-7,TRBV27,ASSFIGQTSYEQY
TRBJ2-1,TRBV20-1,SAPRASGGESEQF
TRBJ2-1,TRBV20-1,SARDRQQNEQF
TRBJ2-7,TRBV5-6,ASSFPSSRGEQY
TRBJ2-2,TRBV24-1,ATSDPYRTTGELF
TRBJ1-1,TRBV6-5,ASTYGGSTEAF
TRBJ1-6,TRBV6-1,ASSGEDSVVSPLH
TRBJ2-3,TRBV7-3,ASSLGRNLNTDTQY
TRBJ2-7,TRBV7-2,ASSLALNPRTTYEQY
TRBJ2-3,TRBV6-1,ASSREDTQY
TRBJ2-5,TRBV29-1,SVGLDSLETQY
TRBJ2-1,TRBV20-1,SAITGAEQF
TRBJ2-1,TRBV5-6,ASSSGTLRLRQF
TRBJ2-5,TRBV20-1,SAPGLAGSWETQY
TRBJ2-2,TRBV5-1,ASSSQGIYTGELF
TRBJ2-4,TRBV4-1,ASSQDTGRAKNIQY
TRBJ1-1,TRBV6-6,ASSPSRTGGNTEAF
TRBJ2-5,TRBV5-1,ASSSQGQETQY
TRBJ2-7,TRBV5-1,ASSYTSGGHYEQY
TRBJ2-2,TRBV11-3,ASSLDRGVGGELF
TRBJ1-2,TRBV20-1,SARDATRGYGYT
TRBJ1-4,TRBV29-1,SVAEPTNEKLF
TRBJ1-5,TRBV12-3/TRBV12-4,ASSRRQNPSGAQH
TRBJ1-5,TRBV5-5,ASSLENSNQPQH
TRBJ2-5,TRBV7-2,ASSPIRGRVGTQY
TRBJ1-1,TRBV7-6,ASSLIEGRDTEAF
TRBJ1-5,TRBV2,ASTGTGTQPQH
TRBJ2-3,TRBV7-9,ASSFPSTSGGASATDTQY
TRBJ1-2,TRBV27,ASSLTGTGDYGYT
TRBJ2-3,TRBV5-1,ASRPEPEPDTQY
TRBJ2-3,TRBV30,AWTAADTQY
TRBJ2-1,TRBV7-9,ASSFDRGLDNEQF
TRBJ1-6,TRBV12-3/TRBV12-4,ASSFGVSLPLH
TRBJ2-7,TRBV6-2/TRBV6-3,ASRPVTDSYEQY
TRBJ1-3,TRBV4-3,ASSQAWGNTIY